Following are 15 T cell receptor beta chains from one sample sequenced in a study of cytomegalovirus exposure and HLA in healthy donors. In the PCR, 60 Vbeta and 13 Jbeta primers were used. The assay was immunoSEQ multiplex PCR, and TCRdb's table has in-frame clones only and misses some. This sample's table reports some 80,000 clones. The sample was PBMCs. The receptors were gathered from a man between 45 and 60 years old in good health and CMV-seropositive.

This rearrangement joins TRBV14 to TRBJ1-2, with 8 bases fitting TRBD1. Germline V gene sequence: CDR1 SGHDN, CDR2 FVKESK. The CDR3 has 16 amino acids. V gave up 0 bases and J gave up 9 bases; unmatched junction bases: 12. CDR3 coding DNA: TGTGCCAGCAGCCAAGATCTTTTCGAGACAGGGGCGCGCTACACCTTC. This encodes CASSQDLFETGARYTF.

The chain joins TRBV2 to TRBJ1-1; tentatively, D is TRBD1 (6 bases). The germline V and J ends were trimmed by 7 bases and 2 bases, with 11 bases remaining between them. The CDR3 has 13 residues. CDR1 is SNHLY, CDR2 FYNNEI, per germline. The CDR3 nucleotides read TGTGCCAGCAATCGACAGGCAAACACTGAAGCTTTCTTT. Protein product: CASNRQANTEAFF.

V usage is TRBV6-5 and J usage is TRBJ1-5; no definite D call. The V end was cut by 6 bases, the J end by 2 bases, with 14 bases between. The CDR3 is 15 amino acids. CDR1 MNHEY and CDR2 SVGAGI come from the germline V gene. The CDR3 reads CASRVGSTGNQPQHF. The CDR3 DNA sequence: TGTGCCAGCAGAGTGGGGAGCACTGGCAATCAGCCCCAGCATTTT.

J is TRBJ1-1 and V is TRBV19, with a possible D match to TRBD1 (5 bases). From germline, CDR1 is LNHDA and CDR2 SQIVND (reference sequence). V was cut by 7 bases and J by 2 bases, with 17 bases left in between. There are 15 residues in the CDR3. The CDR3 loop reads CASIPRGGVNTEAFF. The CDR3 DNA follows: TGTGCCAGTATTCCGAGGGGAGGGGTCAACACTGAAGCTTTCTTT.

The J gene is TRBJ1-5, the V gene TRBV23-1; the D gene is possibly TRBD1 (6 bases). TRBV23-1 is an ORF for which the function is uncertain. The CDR3 sequence is 17 residues long. V shed 0 bases and J shed 5 bases, with 17 bases lying between them. In nucleotides, the CDR3 is TGCGCCAGCAGTCAATCGGTGGGGTTAGGGGGTGATCAGCCCCAGCATTTT. Translated, it gives CASSQSVGLGGDQPQHF.

The chain links TRBV7-9 to TRBJ2-2; 9 positions match TRBD2. Germline-derived CDR1 and CDR2 are SEHNR and FQNEAQ (reference sequence). V trimming: 5 bases; J trimming: 0 bases; junction bases outside the gene matches: 4. The CDR3 sequence is 16 residues long. The CDR3 here is CASSRAGGPNTGELFF. Here the CDR3 DNA reads TGTGCCAGCAGCCGCGCGGGAGGGCCGAACACCGGGGAGCTGTTTTTT.

The V call is TRBV6-1, the J call TRBJ1-1, with D hard to call. The CDR3 contains 13 residues. The germline V and J ends were trimmed by 1 base and 11 bases, with 14 bases remaining between them. Germline V gene sequence: CDR1 MNHNS, CDR2 SASEGT. DNA for the CDR3: TGTGCCAGCAGTGAAGACGGGGAAACTGGGGCTTTCTTT. This gives the protein CASSEDGETGAFF.

The rearrangement joins TRBV7-2 to TRBJ2-2; TRBD2 agrees at 10 bases. Germline lookup yields CDR1 SGHTA and CDR2 FQGNSA. The V segment lost 2 bases and the J segment 6 bases; nucleotides outside the gene matches: 9. This CDR3 spans 17 amino acids. CDR3 bases: TGTGCCAGCAGCTTAAGCGGGAGGGGAATGAGGGCCGGGGAGCTGTTTTTT. It encodes CASSLSGRGMRAGELFF. The full variable domain, completed using reference TRBV7-2 and TRBJ2-2, is GAGVSQSPSNKVTEKGKDVELRCDPISGHTALYWYRQSLGQGLEFLIYFQGNSAPDKSGLPSDRFSAERTGGSVSTLTIQRTQQEDSAVYLCASSLSGRGMRAGELFFGEGSRLTVL.

This rearrangement joins TRBV10-1 to TRBJ2-5; 10 bases align to TRBD2. Germline V gene lookup returns CDR1 WNHNN and CDR2 SYGVQD (reference sequence). The ends lost 4 bases at V and 7 bases at J; junction bases unmatched: 3. CDR3 length: 13 residues. The CDR3 loop reads CASSGQRGGTQYF. Here the CDR3 DNA reads TGCGCCAGCAGTGGACAGCGGGGGGGGACCCAGTACTTC.

This chain links TRBV29-1 with TRBJ2-1; weak D call: TRBD2 (5 bases). Trimming cost V 5 bases and J 4 bases, with 12 bases left between them. The CDR3 sequence is 13 residues long. The germline CDR1 and CDR2 sequences are SQVTM and ANQGSEA. The chain's CDR3 is CSVKGGLYNEQFF. The CDR3 region has the DNA TGCAGCGTTAAAGGCGGGTTGTACAATGAGCAGTTCTTC.

The chain joins TRBV4-2 to TRBJ2-3, with 9 bases lining up with TRBD2. The CDR3 sequence is 17 residues long. Germline CDR1 LGHNA, CDR2 YNFKEQ. J gave up 6 bases and V 0 bases, and 10 bases lay outside the gene matches. The CDR3 sequence: CASSQDRAGGPGDTQYF. The CDR3 DNA is TGTGCCAGCAGCCAAGATAGGGCGGGAGGGCCGGGGGATACGCAGTATTTT.

The chain combines TRBV4-2 with TRBJ1-5; TRBD1 agrees at 7 bases. The germline V gene has CDR1 LGHNA and CDR2 YNFKEQ. J gave up 1 base and V 3 bases, and 0 bases lay outside the gene matches. This CDR3 is built from 14 residues. The CDR3 loop is CASSQTGSNQPQHF. The CDR3 DNA sequence: TGTGCCAGCAGCCAGACAGGGAGCAATCAGCCCCAGCATTTT.

This chain uses TRBV7-9 with TRBJ2-3; TRBD2 agrees at 9 bases. Germline V lookup: CDR1 SEHNR, CDR2 FQNEAQ (reference sequence). V lost 5 bases and J lost 2; bases outside the gene matches: 5. The length of the CDR3 is 15 residues. The CDR3 DNA sequence: TGTGCCAGCAGCCTGGCTAGCGGGGCCACAGATACGCAGTATTTT. Translation: CASSLASGATDTQYF.

As for this clone: One end of the junction does not line up with germline, which may come from a read error. The chain couples TRBV20-1 to TRBJ2-7, with 12 bases identical to TRBD1. The CDR3 has 11 amino acids. Germline lookup yields CDR1 DFQATT and CDR2 SNEGSKA (reference sequence). The CDR3 sequence is CSAALGTGGAF. In DNA form, the CDR3 reads TGCAGTGCCGCTCTCGGGACAGGGGGCGCTTTC.

The chain joins TRBV4-2 to TRBJ1-1; D gene unclear. CDR1 LGHNA and CDR2 YNFKEQ come from the germline V gene. V was clipped by 0 bases and J by 1 base, with 9 bases between them. This CDR3 is 15 amino acids long. CDR3: CASSQDRRPNTEAFF. CDR3 nucleotide sequence: TGTGCCAGCAGCCAAGATAGGCGGCCGAACACTGAAGCTTTCTTT.